The T cell receptor (beta chain) described here comes from a study of shared clonotypes between healthy human individuals. Study as a whole: Samples came from a couple of female and three male donors aged 18 to 49.

Per the germline V gene, CDR1 is MRHNA and CDR2 is SNTAGT. This CDR3 has 18 residues. V shed 6 bases, J shed 5 bases, and the junction held 11 bases outside the gene matches. The authors distributed each subset's genomic DNA evenly over several immunoSEQ plates. This table comes from immunoSEQ multiplex PCR, and its TCRdb copy is limited to in-frame clones, with some not included. Here the sample spans approximately 1.1 million clones, 70% to 80% being singletons. Study outcomes and limitations: Among several donors, approximately 5.4% of naive CD4 clonotypes were found in common.

As for this clone: Its antigen is unknown.

The source is a man aged 18-30 years in good health. Some clones in this sample may be carry-over from other donors' samples. The sample was memory CD4+ T cells from PBMCs. Regarding subset: CD45RA-negative fraction. V gene TRBV6-4 combines with J gene TRBJ2-2, with 14 bases aligning to TRBD2. The CDR3 DNA sequence: TGTGCCAGCAGCTCCCAGGGACTAGCGGGAGTCGATACCGGGGAGCTGTTTTTT. This gives the protein CASSSQGLAGVDTGELFF.